Listed here are 32 T cell receptor beta chains from one sample, sequenced in a study of T cell clonotyping in hematopoietic cell transplantation listed by TCRdb under 2021. The library was generated by the immunoSEQ multiplex PCR assay. TCRdb carries this immuneACCESS record with in-frame sequences only. Its versions omit some clonotypes, under half of them owing to an unresolved V gene in the studies checked, with the rest unexplained. The table for this sample lists 35,000 to 45,000 clones; about 95% of them were counted only once. The ten top clones hold about 0.81% of the sample. The sample comprised peripheral blood mononuclear cells. Receptors originate from a woman aged 45-60 years in good health. Some clones in this sample may be carry-over from other donors' samples.

This chain links TRBV11-3 with TRBJ2-7; 9 bases match TRBD1. Trimming removed 5 bases from V and 0 bases from J; junction bases left unmatched: 5. The CDR3 covers 15 residues. Germline CDR1 and CDR2: SGHNT and YENEEA. CDR3 DNA sequence: TGTGCCAGCAGCCCCCGGACAGGGGCCTCCTACGAGCAGTACTTC. Amino acids: CASSPRTGASYEQYF.

The chain links TRBV4-2 to TRBJ2-5; tentatively, D is TRBD2 (5 bases). The germline V gene has CDR1 LGHNA and CDR2 YNFKEQ. The V end was cut by 3 bases, the J end by 2 bases, with 16 bases between. The CDR3 length is 16 residues. CDR3 nucleotides: TGTGCCAGCAGCCAGACCCTGACTAATTTTCAAGAGACCCAGTACTTC. This gives the protein CASSQTLTNFQETQYF.

The J gene is TRBJ1-3, the V gene TRBV9, with unresolved D. The V and J ends lost 6 bases and 0 bases respectively, with 13 bases between them. The CDR3 extends over 15 amino acids. Germline V gives CDR1 SGDLS, CDR2 YYNGEE. The CDR3 spells CASTLDVRSGNTIYF. The CDR3 DNA reads as TGTGCCAGCACCTTGGACGTTCGCTCTGGAAACACCATATATTTT.

The chain is built from TRBV6-5 and TRBJ2-3, with 7 nucleotides matching TRBD1. CDR3 length: 15 residues. Trimming removed 5 bases from V and 0 bases from J; junction bases left unmatched: 5. In germline, CDR1 is MNHEY, CDR2 SVGAGI. CDR3 DNA: TGTGCCAGCAGTCAACAGGGGATGAGCACAGATACGCAGTATTTT. Its translation is CASSQQGMSTDTQYF.

This clone appeared a single time. The V gene is TRBV10-3, the J gene TRBJ1-5; 9 nucleotides match TRBD1. The CDR3 totals 15 residues. J gave up 5 bases and V 3 bases, and 5 bases lay outside the gene matches. CDR1 and CDR2 from the germline V gene are ENHRY and SYGVKD. The DNA for the CDR3 is TGTGCCATCAGTGATAGGGACAGGGCCGATCAGCCCCAGCATTTT. Protein: CAISDRDRADQPQHF.

The chain has TRBV5-1 and TRBJ2-3; D may match TRBD1 or TRBD2 (6 bases each). The CDR3 runs 18 residues. Germline CDR1 SGHRS, CDR2 YFSETQ. Trimming removed 4 bases from V and 3 bases from J, with 24 bases in between. CDR3: CASSLFDPGAKGTDTQYF. The CDR3, as DNA: TGCGCCAGCAGCCTTTTCGACCCGGGGGCGAAGGGGACAGATACGCAGTATTTT. Using reference TRBV5-1 and TRBJ2-3 for the parts outside the CDR3, the full variable domain is KAGVTQTPRYLIKTRGQQVTLSCSPISGHRSVSWYQQTPGQGLQFLFEYFSETQRNKGNFPGRFSGRQFSNSRSEMNVSTLELGDSALYLCASSLFDPGAKGTDTQYFGPGTRLTVL.

J is TRBJ1-1 and V is TRBV27; TRBD1 aligns across 8 bases. Trimming took 5 bases from V and 0 from J; bases not matched to a gene: 5. From germline, CDR1 is MNHEY and CDR2 SMNVEV (reference sequence). The CDR3 consists of 15 residues. CDR3 loop: CASSLGQGLNTEAFF. The CDR3 nucleotides read TGTGCCAGCAGTCTAGGACAGGGATTGAACACTGAAGCTTTCTTT.

V usage is TRBV28 and J usage is TRBJ1-6; maybe TRBD1 (6 bases). Germline assignment: CDR1 MDHEN and CDR2 SYDVKM. CDR3 length: 16 residues. V lost 5 bases and J lost 7, with 18 bases in between. The CDR3 is CASSRPGGASNSPLHF. CDR3 coding DNA: TGTGCCAGCAGTCGCCCCGGGGGGGCCTCGAATTCACCCCTCCACTTT.

The chain couples TRBV5-1 to TRBJ1-6; D call uncertain. CDR1 and CDR2 from the germline V gene are SGHRS and YFSETQ. Trimming took 3 bases from V and 6 from J, leaving 16 bases between them. The CDR3 length is 16 residues. CDR3 sequence (DNA): TGCGCCAGCAGCTCCCGGGATCAGGCGGTTAATTCACCCCTCCACTTT. It yields the protein CASSSRDQAVNSPLHF. Full variable domain (missing parts from reference TRBV5-1 and TRBJ1-6): KAGVTQTPRYLIKTRGQQVTLSCSPISGHRSVSWYQQTPGQGLQFLFEYFSETQRNKGNFPGRFSGRQFSNSRSEMNVSTLELGDSALYLCASSSRDQAVNSPLHFGNGTRLTVT.

V usage is TRBV6-5 and J usage is TRBJ1-1; D remains unclear. V lost 10 bases, J lost 0 bases, and 15 bases lay in between. The CDR3 length is 14 residues. Germline assignment: CDR1 MNHEY and CDR2 SVGAGI. Here the CDR3 DNA reads TGTGCCACCCGATCGGGAACCATGAACACTGAAGCTTTCTTT. Protein sequence: CATRSGTMNTEAFF.

The chain recombines TRBV5-6 with TRBJ2-3; tentatively, D is TRBD2 (5 bases). The CDR3 loop spans 16 amino acids. V was pared by 0 bases and J by 3 bases, with 14 bases between. In germline, CDR1 is SGHDT, CDR2 YYEEEE. For the CDR3, the DNA is TGTGCCAGCAGCTTGGTATCTAGCCGCCCGACAGATACGCAGTATTTT. Encoded protein: CASSLVSSRPTDTQYF.

The V gene is TRBV5-1, the J gene TRBJ2-1; 10 bases are shared with TRBD2. The CDR3 length is 15 residues. Unmatched junction bases numbered 4, after V lost 4 bases and J lost 3 bases. The V gene's germline CDR1 is SGHRS and CDR2 YFSETQ. The CDR3 bases are TGCGCCAGCAGCCAAGCGGGGGGGGTCTACAATGAGCAGTTCTTC. It specifies CASSQAGGVYNEQFF.

The chain is built from TRBV14 and TRBJ1-2; D gene unclear. Trimming removed 3 bases from V and 8 bases from J, with 13 bases in between. Per germline, CDR1 SGHDN and CDR2 FVKESK. The CDR3 length is 13 residues. In DNA, the CDR3 is TGTGCCAGCAGCCAGTCGCCTTGGGAGGGCTACACCTTC. Amino acids: CASSQSPWEGYTF.

CDR3 bases: TGTGCCAGCAGCCTACAGGGTAGGGATCAGCCCCAGCATTTT. Protein sequence: CASSLQGRDQPQHF. The gene calls are TRBV7-8 and TRBJ1-5; a weak D match, TRBD1 (6 bases). The ends were cut back, 5 bases at V and 5 bases at J, with 13 bases in the middle. The germline V gene encodes CDR1 SGHVS and CDR2 FQNEAQ. This CDR3 spans 14 amino acids. The full variable domain, in which reference TRBV7-8 and TRBJ1-5 provide the parts outside the CDR3, is GAGVSQSPRYKVAKRGQDVALRCDPISGHVSLFWYQQALGQGPEFLTYFQNEAQLDKSGLPSDRFFAERPEGSVSTLKIQRTQQEDSAVYLCASSLQGRDQPQHFGDGTRLSIL.

The gene calls are TRBV10-1 and TRBJ2-7, with D possibly being TRBD1 (6 bases). This CDR3 contains 16 residues. Per germline, CDR1 WNHNN and CDR2 SYGVQD (reference sequence). Trimming stripped 2 bases from V and 0 bases from J, with 14 bases between. This chain's CDR3 is CASSEGRQAISYEQYF. As DNA, the CDR3 is TGCGCCAGCAGTGAGGGAAGACAGGCCATCTCCTACGAGCAGTACTTC.

The gene calls are TRBV30 and TRBJ1-2, with D unclear. The CDR3 extends over 16 amino acids. The V end lost 0 bases, the J end lost 0 bases, and 14 bases lay between the germline ends. Looked up from germline, CDR1 is GTSNPN and CDR2 is SVGIG (reference sequence). The CDR3 coding sequence is TGTGCCTGGAGTGTAATAAGGAGGACTCCTAACTATGGCTACACCTTC. It yields the protein CAWSVIRRTPNYGYTF.

The V gene is TRBV28, the J gene TRBJ2-1; TRBD1 matches at 7 bases. The CDR3 is 14 amino acids. Unmatched junction bases numbered 5, after V lost 3 bases and J lost 6 bases. Germline-derived CDR1 and CDR2 are MDHEN and SYDVKM. The CDR3 DNA follows: TGTGCCAGCAGTTTCCCGGGACAGAGCAATGAGCAGTTCTTC. Its translation: CASSFPGQSNEQFF.

This chain uses TRBV6-4 with TRBJ1-4; D may be TRBD1 (5 bases). V shed 5 bases and J shed 6 bases, with 16 bases lying between them. Germline loops: CDR1 MRHNA, CDR2 SNTAGT. The length of the CDR3 is 15 residues. The CDR3 nucleotides read TGTGCCAGCAGTCCTTCAGGGCAGCCTGATGAAAAACTGTTTTTT. Residues: CASSPSGQPDEKLFF.

This clone was found once. The chain employs TRBV11-2 and TRBJ1-1; possibly TRBD1 for D (6 bases). V was cut by 0 bases and J by 5 bases, with 19 bases left in between. CDR1 SGHAT and CDR2 FQNNGV come from the germline V gene. The CDR3 is 17 residues long. DNA for the CDR3: TGTGCCAGCAGCTTAGATCCCGGGGGCGTGTGGGGAACTGAAGCTTTCTTT. Translating it yields CASSLDPGGVWGTEAFF.

J is TRBJ1-5 and V is TRBV5-1; 8 nucleotides agree with TRBD1. Germline trimming cut 0 bases from V and 4 bases from J; bases unmatched to any gene: 0. CDR1 is SGHRS, CDR2 YFSETQ, per germline. The CDR3 is made up of 14 amino acids. The CDR3 DNA reads TGCGCCAGCAGCTTGGGGACAGGGAATCAGCCCCAGCATTTT. It is translated as CASSLGTGNQPQHF.

V and J are TRBV2 and TRBJ1-1; TRBD1 aligns across 9 bases. With 6 bases clipped from V and 1 base from J, the junction kept 3 bases outside the gene matches. The CDR3 sequence is 14 residues long. Germline V gene sequence: CDR1 SNHLY, CDR2 FYNNEI. The CDR3 DNA follows: TGTGCCAGCAGAGAGGGACAGGGGAACACTGAAGCTTTCTTT. It codes for CASREGQGNTEAFF.

The J gene is TRBJ2-5, the V gene TRBV10-3, with D uncertain. CDR1 ENHRY and CDR2 SYGVKD come from the germline V gene. CDR3 length equals 14 residues. V was clipped by 3 bases and J by 7 bases, with 15 bases between them. The DNA of the CDR3 is TGTGCCATCAGTGACTCCACAAATTTCGGGACCCAGTACTTC. It is translated as CAISDSTNFGTQYF.

This sequence joins TRBV29-1 and TRBJ1-5, with D possibly TRBD1 on 6 matching bases. This CDR3 comprises 13 residues. Germline assignment: CDR1 SQVTM and CDR2 ANQGSEA. V gave up 7 bases and J gave up 7 bases, with 17 bases separating them. The CDR3 bases are TGCAGCGCCCAAGAGGGGGGGGAACAGCCCCAGCATTTT. This codes for CSAQEGGEQPQHF.

The chain has TRBV6-1 and TRBJ1-5, with D perhaps TRBD1 (5 bases). Germline CDR1 reads MNHNS; CDR2 reads SASEGT. This CDR3 has 14 residues. V lost 7 bases and J 3 bases, leaving 13 bases between the germline ends. DNA of the CDR3: TGTGCCAGCATTAGGGACGGATCCAATCAGCCCCAGCATTTT. Protein: CASIRDGSNQPQHF.

J is TRBJ1-5 and V is TRBV2; 9 nucleotides line up with TRBD1. Germline loops: CDR1 SNHLY, CDR2 FYNNEI. J lost 6 bases, V lost 6 bases, and 12 bases had no gene match. The CDR3 loop spans 16 amino acids. DNA of the CDR3: TGTGCCAGCAGCCAGGACACAGGGGGCGGGAGTCAGCCCCAGCATTTT. Its protein product is CASSQDTGGGSQPQHF.

This chain links TRBV19 with TRBJ1-4; maybe TRBD1 (5 bases). With 6 bases removed from V and 2 bases from J, the gap between germline ends came to 13 bases. The germline V gene has CDR1 LNHDA and CDR2 SQIVND (reference sequence). This CDR3 spans 15 amino acids. The CDR3 region has the DNA TGTGCCAGTAGGGAAACAGGTCGGACTAATGAAAAACTGTTTTTT. Its protein is CASRETGRTNEKLFF.

This chain connects TRBV29-1 to TRBJ1-1, with D possibly TRBD1 on 5 matching bases. The CDR3 loop spans 12 amino acids. The ends were cut back, 5 bases at V and 5 bases at J, with 12 bases in the middle. Looked up from germline, CDR1 is SQVTM and CDR2 is ANQGSEA. In nucleotides, the CDR3 is TGCAGCGTTACCAGGGCAGGTACTGAAGCTTTCTTT. This translates into CSVTRAGTEAFF.

This chain joins TRBV19 and TRBJ1-2; 9 positions agree with TRBD1. Germline V gene sequence: CDR1 LNHDA, CDR2 SQIVND (reference sequence). The CDR3 contains 15 residues. V lost 5 bases and J lost 8; bases outside the gene matches: 12. The CDR3 coding sequence is TGTGCCAGTAGTCCTGGGACAGGGACTTGGGCGGGCTACACCTTC. It codes for CASSPGTGTWAGYTF.

CDR3 loop: CASSLDALGSYNSPLHF. CDR3 bases: TGCGCCAGCAGCTTGGATGCGTTGGGCAGTTATAATTCACCCCTCCACTTT. The chain employs TRBV5-1 and TRBJ1-6, with D unclear. Germline loops: CDR1 SGHRS, CDR2 YFSETQ. Deletions cut 0 bases from V and 4 bases from J, with 14 bases between. The length of the CDR3 is 17 residues.

V and J are TRBV27 and TRBJ1-2, with TRBD1 as a possible D gene (5 bases). CDR1 and CDR2 (germline): MNHEY, SMNVEV (reference sequence). Trimming left V 3 bases short and J 5 bases short, with 10 bases between. The CDR3 sequence is 13 residues long. CDR3 region: CASSFYQGYGYTF. For the CDR3, the DNA is TGTGCCAGCAGTTTTTACCAGGGATATGGCTACACCTTC.

J is TRBJ1-1 and V is TRBV29-1, with D uncertain. CDR1 SQVTM and CDR2 ANQGSEA come from the germline V gene. The CDR3 runs to 12 residues. V was cut by 7 bases and J by 6 bases, with 15 bases left in between. The CDR3 loop is CSAYEREAEAFF. CDR3 nucleotide sequence: TGCAGCGCCTATGAGAGGGAAGCTGAAGCTTTCTTT. Variable domain in full (rest from reference TRBV29-1 and TRBJ1-1): SAVISQKPSRDICQRGTSLTIQCQVDSQVTMMFWYRQQPGQSLTLIATANQGSEATYESGFVIDKFPISRPNLTFSTLTVSNMSPEDSSIYLCSAYEREAEAFFGQGTRLTVV.

The V and J genes are TRBV28 and TRBJ2-7; no reliable D call. V shed 5 bases and J shed 2 bases, with 10 bases lying between them. CDR1 MDHEN and CDR2 SYDVKM come from the germline V gene. This CDR3 region has 13 residues. The CDR3 region is CASSPSPPYEQYF. The CDR3 region has the DNA TGTGCCAGCAGTCCCTCCCCCCCCTACGAGCAGTACTTC.